This is a list of T cell receptor beta chains from one sample in a study of CXCR3-negative and CXCR3-positive naive CD8 T cells. TCRdb re-called the 5' RACE reads and catalogs CDR3 proteins one per entry, DNA excluded. The repertoire table contains nearly 45,000 distinct CDR3 sequences. Sample: memory CD8+ T cells from blood. The source of these receptors is a human donor in good health. Some clones in this sample may be carry-over from other donors' samples. Each CDR3 is given with its conserved first and last residue.

J gene | V gene | CDR3 protein
TRBJ2-1 | TRBV9 | CASSVGRGNEQFF
TRBJ2-5 | TRBV6-5 | CASSYSGADQETQYF
TRBJ1-4 | TRBV29-1 | CSVDGLTGDEKLFF
TRBJ2-3 | TRBV28 | CASSPQGSRTDTQYF
TRBJ2-1 | TRBV5-1 | CASSSLASGGGDEQFF
TRBJ2-7 | TRBV6-1 | CASSEVGAWYEQYF
TRBJ1-4 | TRBV4-3 | CASSQVRPGPDEKLFF
TRBJ2-6 | TRBV6-2/TRBV6-3 | CASRGTGRVSGANVLTF
TRBJ1-1 | TRBV29-1 | CSVEDPRGGRNTEAFF
TRBJ2-7 | TRBV7-9 | CASSLASGPSYEQYF
TRBJ2-7 | TRBV29-1 | CSVVQKLSYEQYF
TRBJ1-1 | TRBV24-1 | CATSENRGTEAFF
TRBJ1-6 | TRBV4-3 | CASSHDASGGHYNSPLHF
TRBJ2-7 | TRBV18 | CASSRTDYEQYF
TRBJ2-2 | TRBV29-1 | CSVVGPGTGELFF